These 21 T cell receptor beta chains came from one sample sequenced in a study of shared clonotypes between healthy human individuals. The data were produced by immunoSEQ multiplex PCR, yet TCRdb's version contains in-frame clones alone and is incomplete. This sample yields around 600,000 clones, of which around 95% are seen a single time; about 0.11% belongs to the top ten. CD45RO-negative CD8 cells positively selected for CCR7 made up the naive population, which excluded terminally differentiated effector memory CD45RA+ cells. Sequenced material: naive CD8+ T cells sorted from blood. These TCRs come from a woman aged 25-40 years in good health.

The chain joins TRBV28 to TRBJ1-1; D unclear. This CDR3 is 14 amino acids long. Trimming pared 3 bases from V and 6 bases from J, leaving 14 bases between. Germline V CDR1 and CDR2: MDHEN, SYDVKM. The CDR3, as DNA: TGTGCCAGCAGTTTGAGGAGAATGGACGCTGAAGCTTTCTTT. It is translated as CASSLRRMDAEAFF.

This clone appeared once. This chain uses TRBV9 with TRBJ2-3; a weak D match, TRBD2 (6 bases). The germline V gene has CDR1 SGDLS and CDR2 YYNGEE. The CDR3 length is 17 residues. With 0 bases removed from V and 0 bases from J, the gap between germline ends came to 14 bases. Written as DNA, the CDR3 is TGTGCCAGCAGCGTAGCGAGGGCTAGCGCTAGCACAGATACGCAGTATTTT. Translated, it gives CASSVARASASTDTQYF.

V usage is TRBV7-8 and J usage is TRBJ2-7, with D perhaps assigned TRBD1 or TRBD2 (5 bases each). Deletions cut 6 bases from V and 4 bases from J, with 19 bases between. This CDR3 is 15 amino acids long. Germline CDR1 SGHVS, CDR2 FQNEAQ. CDR3: CASSPGPPWDYEQYF. The CDR3 DNA sequence: TGTGCCAGCAGTCCGGGACCACCCTGGGATTACGAGCAGTACTTC.

The chain is built from TRBV5-1 and TRBJ2-1, with 8 bases fitting TRBD2. Looked up from germline, CDR1 is SGHRS and CDR2 is YFSETQ. This CDR3 has 16 amino acids. Unmatched junction bases numbered 16, after V lost 4 bases and J lost 10 bases. The CDR3 nucleotides are TGCGCCAGCAGCCCGGGAGGGCAGGCGCTGTCCGGAGAGCAGTTCTTC. Its translation: CASSPGGQALSGEQFF.

The gene calls are TRBV27 and TRBJ2-7; 10 positions agree with TRBD1. CDR3 length equals 18 residues. CDR1 is MNHEY and CDR2 is SMNVEV in the germline V gene (reference sequence). Trimming at V came to 5 bases and at J to 3 bases, leaving 16 bases not matched to a gene. The CDR3 DNA reads TGTGCCAGCAGTCCTCTCCGGGGCGGGACAGGGGATATCTACGAGCAGTACTTC. Translating gives CASSPLRGGTGDIYEQYF.

The rearrangement joins TRBV5-4 to TRBJ2-5; 9 nucleotides line up with TRBD2. Per the germline V gene, CDR1 is SGHNT and CDR2 is YYREEE (reference sequence). This CDR3 has 17 amino acids. V was pared by 0 bases and J by 3 bases, with 9 bases of the junction left unmatched. The CDR3 sequence is CASSLGVLAGTEETQYF. CDR3 bases: TGTGCCAGCAGCTTGGGAGTGCTAGCGGGAACCGAAGAGACCCAGTACTTC.

V and J are TRBV27 and TRBJ2-7; perhaps TRBD2 as D (5 bases). V lost 5 bases to trimming and J lost 2 bases, with 16 bases between them. The CDR3 loop spans 15 amino acids. Germline loops: CDR1 MNHEY, CDR2 SMNVEV (reference sequence). CDR3 bases: TGTGCCAGCAGTCCGAGCGGCAGGAGAGCCTACGAGCAGTACTTC. It codes for CASSPSGRRAYEQYF.

The chain combines TRBV28 with TRBJ2-1; D unclear. The CDR3 spans 16 residues. CDR1 and CDR2 (germline): MDHEN, SYDVKM. V was trimmed by 3 bases and J by 1 base, leaving 13 bases between them. CDR3 sequence reads: CASSFFSSVSYNEQFF. The CDR3 DNA reads as TGTGCCAGCAGTTTCTTTTCGAGCGTGTCCTACAATGAGCAGTTCTTC.

A remark on this clone: The same CDR3 also results from other DNA sequences found in this sample. The V gene is TRBV5-6, the J gene TRBJ2-7; 11 bases line up with TRBD2. Germline CDR1 is SGHDT and CDR2 is YYEEEE. The J segment lost 1 base and the V segment lost 0 bases, leaving 0 bases of the junction unmatched. This CDR3 spans 15 amino acids. The CDR3 nucleotides read TGTGCCAGCAGCTTGGGACTAGCGGGGTCCTACGAGCAGTACTTC. Translating it yields CASSLGLAGSYEQYF.

The chain combines TRBV5-4 with TRBJ2-7; 8 positions agree with TRBD1. There are 14 residues in the CDR3. Germline values: CDR1 SGHNT, CDR2 YYREEE (reference sequence). V was pared by 2 bases and J by 2 bases, with 3 bases of the junction left unmatched. CDR3 sequence reads: CASSFGDRTYEQYF. The CDR3 nucleotides are TGTGCCAGCAGCTTCGGGGACAGGACCTACGAGCAGTACTTC.

The chain joins TRBV5-6 to TRBJ2-2; D might be TRBD2 (6 bases). The CDR3 spans 13 residues. Trimming pared 4 bases from V and 4 bases from J, leaving 8 bases between. The germline CDR1 and CDR2 sequences are SGHDT and YYEEEE. CDR3 sequence: CASSPAGTGELFF. CDR3 DNA: TGTGCCAGCAGCCCAGCGGGCACCGGGGAGCTGTTTTTT.

V usage is TRBV6-5 and J usage is TRBJ2-7; perhaps TRBD2 as D (5 bases). This CDR3 is built from 14 residues. V lost 4 bases, J lost 2 bases, and 12 bases lay in between. In germline, CDR1 is MNHEY, CDR2 SVGAGI. The CDR3 nucleotides read TGTGCCAGCAGTTCGTCGTTGGAGGCCTACGAGCAGTACTTC. Translation: CASSSSLEAYEQYF.

The chain recombines TRBV13 with TRBJ2-5, with D perhaps being TRBD1 or TRBD2 (6 bases each). This CDR3 region has 15 residues. Germline CDR1 PRHDT, CDR2 FYEKMQ (reference sequence). Deletions cut 5 bases from V and 2 bases from J, with 15 bases between. CDR3 sequence: CASSPRGAGQETQYF. The CDR3 nucleotides read TGTGCCAGCAGCCCGAGGGGGGCCGGTCAAGAGACCCAGTACTTC.

Notes on this clone: Other DNA sequences in this sample translate to the same CDR3. The chain uses TRBV25-1 and TRBJ2-3, with D unclear. Germline CDR1 MGHDK, CDR2 SYGVNS. CDR3 length equals 11 residues. Trimming stripped 4 bases from V and 3 bases from J, with 2 bases between. CDR3 nucleotides: TGTGCCAGCAGTGTTACAGATACGCAGTATTTT. This gives the protein CASSVTDTQYF.

The chain recombines TRBV15 with TRBJ2-2; no firm D call. Trimming pared 0 bases from V and 5 bases from J, leaving 19 bases between. The CDR3 is 18 amino acids. CDR1 and CDR2 (germline): LNHNV, YYDKDF (reference sequence). CDR3 DNA: TGTGCCACCAGCAGAGATCTGGACCGATCCTACGAAACCGGGGAGCTGTTTTTT. Protein product: CATSRDLDRSYETGELFF.

The rearrangement joins TRBV27 to TRBJ1-2; D is ambiguous. The CDR3 has 12 residues. The V gene's germline CDR1 is MNHEY and CDR2 SMNVEV (reference sequence). V gave up 7 bases and J gave up 4 bases, with 10 bases separating them. CDR3 DNA: TGTGCCAGCACCGACGGGAGCTATGGCTACACCTTC. Translation: CASTDGSYGYTF.

The V and J genes are TRBV7-9 and TRBJ1-1, with TRBD1 as a possible D gene (5 bases). There are 16 residues in the CDR3. CDR1 SEHNR and CDR2 FQNEAQ come from the germline V gene (reference sequence). The V end lost 5 bases, the J end lost 0 bases, and 16 bases lay between the germline ends. The CDR3, as DNA: TGTGCCAGCAGCACAAAAGGACACCAAATGAACACTGAAGCTTTCTTT. Encoded protein: CASSTKGHQMNTEAFF.

The chain recombines TRBV2 with TRBJ1-5, with a possible D match to TRBD1 (5 bases). The CDR3 is made up of 18 amino acids. Germline CDR1 and CDR2: SNHLY and FYNNEI. V was shortened by 1 base and J by 2 bases, with 18 bases between the two germline ends. The CDR3 DNA reads TGTGCCAGCAGTGAAGAATTAGGGAAGGGGCTGGGCAATCAGCCCCAGCATTTT. It encodes CASSEELGKGLGNQPQHF.

The chain joins TRBV5-1 to TRBJ2-1; perhaps TRBD2 as D (5 bases). The length of the CDR3 is 15 residues. Germline V gene data show CDR1 as SGHRS and CDR2 as YFSETQ. Deletions cut 3 bases from V and 3 bases from J, with 13 bases between. The CDR3 coding sequence is TGCGCCAGCAGCTCAAGCGGTCCCATCTACAATGAGCAGTTCTTC. Translating gives CASSSSGPIYNEQFF.

V usage is TRBV6-1 and J usage is TRBJ2-2; D uncertain. The CDR3 contains 14 residues. The V gene's germline CDR1 is MNHNS and CDR2 SASEGT. V lost 6 bases and J lost 4, with 12 bases in between. The CDR3 loop reads CASSDLTGTGELFF. Here the CDR3 DNA reads TGTGCCAGCAGCGACCTAACGGGCACCGGGGAGCTGTTTTTT.

Comments on this clone: Different DNA sequences within this sample yield the same CDR3. The rearrangement links TRBV2 to TRBJ2-7; D is possibly TRBD2 (6 bases). Between the trimmed V and J ends, which lost 1 base and 0 bases, there was a span of 10 bases. The length of the CDR3 is 15 residues. Germline V CDR1 and CDR2: SNHLY, FYNNEI. The CDR3 loop is CASSEGRGLSYEQYF. CDR3 DNA: TGTGCCAGCAGTGAAGGGCGGGGCCTCTCCTACGAGCAGTACTTC.